This is a list of T cell receptor beta chains from one sample in a study of blood T cell repertoires in COVID-19. Only in-frame clones appear in the TCRdb table, and some are missing; sequencing was by immunoSEQ multiplex PCR. The table includes 300,000 to 400,000 clones, roughly 89% detected once. Sequenced material: peripheral blood. These receptors all stem from a man younger than 40 with COVID-19, enrolled during active disease. Both conserved end residues are part of each CDR3. Each record gives: V gene, J gene, clone size, D gene, CDR3 DNA, CDR3 protein. D genes are given only for firm matches. A clone size is listed for some rows: how often the clone was seen (once, few, many), or a class if it is expanded.

v_gene: TRBV7-2
j_gene: TRBJ2-1
abundance: NA
d_gene: TRBD2
CDR3nt: TGTGCCAGCAGCCCGGGACTAGCGGGAGGCCAAAATGAGCAGTTCTTC
CDR3aa: CASSPGLAGGQNEQFF

v_gene: TRBV7-8
j_gene: TRBJ2-7
abundance: once
d_gene: TRBD2
CDR3nt: TGTGCCAGCAGCCGAAACGTGCGGGGGGCAACCGAGCAGTACTTC
CDR3aa: CASSRNVRGATEQYF

v_gene: TRBV18
j_gene: TRBJ2-5
abundance: NA
d_gene: TRBD2
CDR3nt: TGTGCCAGCTCCTGGACTAGCGGGAGCCTCGAGACCCAGTACTTC
CDR3aa: CASSWTSGSLETQYF

v_gene: TRBV7-2
j_gene: TRBJ2-7
abundance: NA
d_gene: TRBD2
CDR3nt: TGTGCCAGCAGCTTAACTAGCGGGAGGTACGAGCAGTACTTC
CDR3aa: CASSLTSGRYEQYF

v_gene: TRBV18
j_gene: TRBJ1-5
abundance: NA
d_gene: TRBD1
CDR3nt: TGTGCCAGCTCACCGGGGACAGGGAGGTATCAGCCCCAGCATTTT
CDR3aa: CASSPGTGRYQPQHF

v_gene: TRBV5-1
j_gene: TRBJ1-2
abundance: once
d_gene: TRBD1
CDR3nt: TGCGCCAGCAGCTTGGCGACAGGGGGCAACTATGGCTACACCTTC
CDR3aa: CASSLATGGNYGYTF

v_gene: TRBV24-1
j_gene: TRBJ2-7
abundance: once
d_gene: TRBD2
CDR3nt: TGTGCCACCATGGCTAGCGGGGCCTACGAGCAGTACTTC
CDR3aa: CATMASGAYEQYF

v_gene: TRBV7-2
j_gene: TRBJ2-2
abundance: NA
d_gene: TRBD2
CDR3nt: TGTGCCAGCAGCCCCCCGGGGGGGGCAGTCACCGGGGAGCTGTTTTTT
CDR3aa: CASSPPGGAVTGELFF

v_gene: TRBV28
j_gene: TRBJ2-7
abundance: NA
d_gene: NA
CDR3nt: TGTGCCAGCAGTTTATCGCAGGGTGTCGACGAGCAGTACTTC
CDR3aa: CASSLSQGVDEQYF

v_gene: TRBV19
j_gene: TRBJ1-6
abundance: NA
d_gene: NA
CDR3nt: TGTGCCAGTAGTCCAGAAACAGGGTGGCATTCACCCCTCCACTTT
CDR3aa: CASSPETGWHSPLHF

v_gene: TRBV11-3
j_gene: TRBJ1-5
abundance: NA
d_gene: TRBD1
CDR3nt: TGTGCCAGCAGCTTAAATGAGGGGGCTTGGCAGCCCCAGCATTTT
CDR3aa: CASSLNEGAWQPQHF

v_gene: TRBV27
j_gene: TRBJ1-2
abundance: NA
d_gene: TRBD1
CDR3nt: TGTGCCAGCAGTGCGGGACAGGGCGGCTATGGCTACACCTTC
CDR3aa: CASSAGQGGYGYTF

v_gene: TRBV27
j_gene: TRBJ2-7
abundance: NA
d_gene: TRBD1
CDR3nt: TGTGCCAGCAGTTTATGGGGACAGGGGAAGCAGTACTTC
CDR3aa: CASSLWGQGKQYF

v_gene: TRBV19
j_gene: TRBJ2-4
abundance: NA
d_gene: NA
CDR3nt: TGTGCCAGTAGGGACAGCGAAAACATTCAGTACTTC
CDR3aa: CASRDSENIQYF

v_gene: TRBV15
j_gene: TRBJ2-1
abundance: NA
d_gene: NA
CDR3nt: TGTGCCACCAGCAGGGGGCGGCTCTCCTACAATGAGCAGTTCTTC
CDR3aa: CATSRGRLSYNEQFF

v_gene: TRBV5-5
j_gene: TRBJ1-3
abundance: few
d_gene: TRBD1
CDR3nt: TGTGCCAGCAGCCCCGACAGGGTTGGAAACACCATATATTTT
CDR3aa: CASSPDRVGNTIYF

v_gene: TRBV7-9
j_gene: TRBJ1-1
abundance: NA
d_gene: NA
CDR3nt: TGTGCCAGCAGCTTAGGTGTGGGGGCAGGGACGGCGAACACTGAAGCTTTCTTT
CDR3aa: CASSLGVGAGTANTEAFF

v_gene: TRBV28
j_gene: TRBJ2-7
abundance: NA
d_gene: NA
CDR3nt: TGTGCCAGCAGTTTCGAGGACTCCTACGAGCAGTACTTC
CDR3aa: CASSFEDSYEQYF

v_gene: TRBV6-1
j_gene: TRBJ1-2
abundance: NA
d_gene: TRBD1
CDR3nt: TGTGCCAGCAGTGGCCCTACCGGGACAGGAATAGGCAACTATGGCTACACCTTC
CDR3aa: CASSGPTGTGIGNYGYTF

v_gene: TRBV7-3
j_gene: TRBJ2-1
abundance: NA
d_gene: NA
CDR3nt: TGTGCCAGCAGTCGTGGTGGGACTTCCAATGAGCAGTTCTTC
CDR3aa: CASSRGGTSNEQFF

v_gene: TRBV6-5
j_gene: TRBJ2-6
abundance: NA
d_gene: NA
CDR3nt: TGTGCCAGCTTGACAATCTCTGGGGCCAACGTCCTGACTTTC
CDR3aa: CASLTISGANVLTF

v_gene: TRBV3-1/TRBV3-2
j_gene: TRBJ2-5
abundance: NA
d_gene: TRBD2
CDR3nt: TGTGCCAGCAGCCAAGATGAGTTGGCGGGAGGGCCAGAGGAGACCCAGTACTTC
CDR3aa: CASSQDELAGGPEETQYF